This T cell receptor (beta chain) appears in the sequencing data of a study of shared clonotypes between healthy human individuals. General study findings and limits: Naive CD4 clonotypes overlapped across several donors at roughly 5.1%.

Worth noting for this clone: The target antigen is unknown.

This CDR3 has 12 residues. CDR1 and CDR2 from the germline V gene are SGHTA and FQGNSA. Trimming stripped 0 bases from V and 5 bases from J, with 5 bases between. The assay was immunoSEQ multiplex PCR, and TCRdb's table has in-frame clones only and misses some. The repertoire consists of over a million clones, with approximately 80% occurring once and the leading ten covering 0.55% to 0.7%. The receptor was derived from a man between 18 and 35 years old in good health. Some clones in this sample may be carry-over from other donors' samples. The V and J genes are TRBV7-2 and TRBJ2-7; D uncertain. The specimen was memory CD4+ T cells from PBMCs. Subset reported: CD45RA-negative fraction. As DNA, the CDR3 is TGTGCCAGCAGCTTAGCGCATGACGAGCAGTACTTC. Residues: CASSLAHDEQYF.